The rows below give T cell receptor beta chains drawn from one sample of a study of blood T cell repertoires in COVID-19. TCRdb keeps only in-frame clones here, not all; method: immunoSEQ multiplex PCR. This table holds about 73,000 clones, over 70% found once. The sequenced material came from peripheral blood. Source of these receptors: an elderly man with active or convalescent COVID-19. CDR3s include the opening cysteine and the closing phenylalanine or tryptophan. D genes are given only for firm matches. Size values are once, few and many counts, or a class for expanded clones, and some rows have none.

- TRBJ1-1 TRBV27 - TGTGCCAGCAGGGTGACAAAGAACACTGAAGCTTTCTTT CASRVTKNTEAFF
- TRBJ1-2 TRBV19 TRBD1 TGTGCCAGTAGGTCAAGGGGGAACACCGGACAGGGACTCTCGTATGGCTACACCTTC CASRSRGNTGQGLSYGYTF
- TRBJ1-1 TRBV27 - TGTGCCAGCAGTTTACCCGGGTCGAACACTGAAGCTTTCTTT CASSLPGSNTEAFF
- TRBJ1-2 TRBV7-9 TRBD1 TGTGCCAGCAGCCCCGGGGACAGCCAATATGGCTACACCTTC CASSPGDSQYGYTF
- TRBJ2-1 TRBV5-1 TRBD1 TGCGCCAGCAGCTTGTATGGGACAGATCCGTATGAGCAGTTCTTC CASSLYGTDPYEQFF
once TRBJ2-5 TRBV6-5 TRBD2 TGTGCCAGCGGATCGGGACTAAAGGAGACCCAGTACTTC CASGSGLKETQYF
- TRBJ2-3 TRBV5-1 - TGCGCCAGCAATCTGGGGGGAACTAGCACAGATACGCAGTATTTT CASNLGGTSTDTQYF
- TRBJ2-6 TRBV7-9 - TGTGCCAGCAGCGAACAGGGAGCCAACGTCCTGACTTTC CASSEQGANVLTF
- TRBJ2-3 TRBV7-7 - TGTGCTAGCAGCACCGGGGTGGGCACAGATACGCAGTATTTT CASSTGVGTDTQYF
- TRBJ2-3 TRBV28 TRBD2 TGTGCCAGCAGTTTATTGTCCCGGGCTAGCGGGAGGCCAGATACGCAGTATTTT CASSLLSRASGRPDTQYF
- TRBJ1-5 TRBV10-2 - TGCGCCAGCAGTGAGTCGGGAGGGCGCGGCCAGCCCCAGCATTTT CASSESGGRGQPQHF
few TRBJ1-6 TRBV5-6 TRBD1 TGTGCCAGCAGCCTTTCCGGGACAGGATTTTATTCACCCCTCCACTTT CASSLSGTGFYSPLHF
- TRBJ2-3 TRBV3-1/TRBV3-2 TRBD2 TGTGCCAGCAGCCAAGATACGGGGGGGATCACAGATACGCAGTATTTT CASSQDTGGITDTQYF
- TRBJ2-7 TRBV28 TRBD2 TGTGCCAGCAGTTTAGGGGCGGGGGGATCTATCGAGCAGTACTTC CASSLGAGGSIEQYF
- TRBJ1-2 TRBV7-2 - TGTGCCAGCAGCTTAGTTGGCCAGAACTATGGCTACACCTTC CASSLVGQNYGYTF
- TRBJ2-1 TRBV4-1 TRBD2 TGCGCCAGCAGCCAAGAGTCGGGGCGTCGTAGCGGGAGCTCCTACAATGAGCAGTTCTTC CASSQESGRRSGSSYNEQFF
- TRBJ2-5 TRBV6-2/TRBV6-3 - TGTGCCAGCAGGCCTTTTGCGGCCTCGTACCAAGAGACCCAGTACTTC CASRPFAASYQETQYF
- TRBJ2-3 TRBV29-1 - TGCAGCGTTGGTCGGGGTGCCCCCGCAGATACGCAGTATTTT CSVGRGAPADTQYF
- TRBJ2-7 TRBV30 - TGTGCCTGGAGTCGGGGCTACGAGCAGTACTTC CAWSRGYEQYF
- TRBJ2-5 TRBV7-8 TRBD1 TGTGCCAGCAGCTTAGGGGTTGGGACAGGGGGCGGAGAGACCCAGTACTTC CASSLGVGTGGGETQYF
- TRBJ2-7 TRBV5-1 TRBD1 TGCGCCAGCAGCTTGTTTGGGACAGGGAGCTACGAGCAGTACTTC CASSLFGTGSYEQYF
- TRBJ1-2 TRBV6-2/TRBV6-3 - TGTGCCAGCAGTTACCAAGGCGACTTTAACTATGGCTACACCTTC CASSYQGDFNYGYTF
- TRBJ2-3 TRBV20-1 TRBD2 TGCAGTGCTAGTAGTCTAGCGGGAAACACAGATACGCAGTATTTT CSASSLAGNTDTQYF
few TRBJ1-1 TRBV6-5 - TGTGCCAGCTTAATCCAGGGGACCGACACTGAAGCTTTCTTT CASLIQGTDTEAFF
- TRBJ1-5 TRBV19 TRBD1 TGTGCCAGTAGTATGGGCACAGGGGGCAATCAGCCCCAGCATTTT CASSMGTGGNQPQHF
- TRBJ1-3 TRBV27 - TGTGCCAGCAGTAGGACAGTCTCTGGAAACACCATATATTTT CASSRTVSGNTIYF
once TRBJ1-4 TRBV30 - TGTGCCTGGGGGGGGGAGGAGGGTGAAAAACTGTTTTTT CAWGGEEGEKLFF
- TRBJ2-7 TRBV29-1 - TGCAGCGTGAACCCGGGACAACCCTACGAGCAGTACTTC CSVNPGQPYEQYF
- TRBJ1-2 TRBV5-6 - TGTGCCAGCAGCGGCGGAGGCTATGGCTACACCTTC CASSGGGYGYTF
- TRBJ2-1 TRBV7-2 TRBD2 TGTGCCAGCAGCTTAGCGGGACTAGCAGACAATGAGCAGTTCTTC CASSLAGLADNEQFF
- TRBJ1-1 TRBV7-2 TRBD1 TGTGCCAGCAGCATCAGGGGGTCTGGCACTGAAGCTTTCTTT CASSIRGSGTEAFF
- TRBJ2-7 TRBV2 - TGTGCCAGCAGGTCACAGGGCTACGAGCAGTACTTC CASRSQGYEQYF
- TRBJ2-7 TRBV5-1 TRBD1 TGCGCCAGCAGCTTGGAGGGACAGGCCTCCTACGAGCAGTACTTC CASSLEGQASYEQYF
once TRBJ1-3 TRBV2 - TGTGCCAGCAGGCGGCAGGGGAGCGGAAACACCATATATTTT CASRRQGSGNTIYF
- TRBJ2-1 TRBV2 - TGTGCCAGCAGGGACCCCCGATGGCAGGGAATCCACAATGAGCAGTTCTTC CASRDPRWQGIHNEQFF
- TRBJ2-7 TRBV19 TRBD2 TGTGCCAGTAGTATGGTAGCGGGAGGAACCTACGAGCAGTACTTC CASSMVAGGTYEQYF
- TRBJ1-2 TRBV10-3 - TGTGCCATCAGATCAGTCGAAACAGGAAACTATGGCTACACCTTC CAIRSVETGNYGYTF
- TRBJ2-1 TRBV11-2 TRBD2 TGTGCCAGCAGCTCGACTAGCGGGGGCCGAGTATACAATGAGCAGTTCTTC CASSSTSGGRVYNEQFF
- TRBJ1-1 TRBV2 TRBD1 TGTGCCAGCAGTGTACTCACAGGGGGGGCCACTGAAGCTTTCTTT CASSVLTGGATEAFF
few TRBJ2-7 TRBV2 TRBD2 TGTGCCAGCAGTCACCCGGGGGGCGAGCAGTACTTC CASSHPGGEQYF
- TRBJ1-5 TRBV19 TRBD1 TGTGCCAGTAGTAGGGGACAGGGCAATCAGCCCCAGCATTTT CASSRGQGNQPQHF
- TRBJ1-3 TRBV6-5 TRBD1 TGTGCCAGCTCATCCACAGGGGCCGGAAACACCATATATTTT CASSSTGAGNTIYF
few TRBJ2-7 TRBV28 TRBD2 TGTGCCAGCAGGCCCGCCCGGACTAGCTACGAGCAGTACTTC CASRPARTSYEQYF
- TRBJ1-1 TRBV6-5 TRBD1 TGTGCCAGCAGTCCTAGGACAGGGGGCACTGAAGCTTTCTTT CASSPRTGGTEAFF
- TRBJ1-5 TRBV10-3 - TGTGCCATCAGTGACCCTGACAGCGACAATCAGCCCCAGCATTTT CAISDPDSDNQPQHF
- TRBJ2-2 TRBV2 TRBD1 TGTGCCAGCCACCGGGGACAGGGGGGTACCGGGGAGCTGTTTTTT CASHRGQGGTGELFF
- TRBJ1-2 TRBV5-6 TRBD1 TGTGCCAGCAGCTTTTCGTGGGGAATTGGACAGGGGGCATATGGCTACACCTTC CASSFSWGIGQGAYGYTF
- TRBJ1-3 TRBV2 - TGTGCCAGCAGTGACATACAGGGAAACACCATATATTTT CASSDIQGNTIYF
- TRBJ1-6 TRBV2 - TGTGCCAGCAGTGAGATTAGTGAAGATAATTCACCCCTCCACTTT CASSEISEDNSPLHF
- TRBJ1-2 TRBV4-1 TRBD1 TGCGCCAGCAGCCGGGACAGCCACTCTGCCTATGGCTACACCTTC CASSRDSHSAYGYTF
- TRBJ1-2 TRBV5-6 - TGTGCCAGCAGCCCGCGTGGGGGGGCCCACAACTATGGCTACACCTTC CASSPRGGAHNYGYTF
- TRBJ2-1 TRBV18 - TGTGCCAGCTCACAATCAGAAAATGAGCAGTTCTTC CASSQSENEQFF
- TRBJ2-4 TRBV19 - TGTGCCAGTAGTATGGGCCCCATTCAGTACTTC CASSMGPIQYF
- TRBJ2-5 TRBV3-1/TRBV3-2 TRBD2 TGTGCCAGCAGCCAGCGGGGGGGCCGAGAGACCCAGTACTTC CASSQRGGRETQYF